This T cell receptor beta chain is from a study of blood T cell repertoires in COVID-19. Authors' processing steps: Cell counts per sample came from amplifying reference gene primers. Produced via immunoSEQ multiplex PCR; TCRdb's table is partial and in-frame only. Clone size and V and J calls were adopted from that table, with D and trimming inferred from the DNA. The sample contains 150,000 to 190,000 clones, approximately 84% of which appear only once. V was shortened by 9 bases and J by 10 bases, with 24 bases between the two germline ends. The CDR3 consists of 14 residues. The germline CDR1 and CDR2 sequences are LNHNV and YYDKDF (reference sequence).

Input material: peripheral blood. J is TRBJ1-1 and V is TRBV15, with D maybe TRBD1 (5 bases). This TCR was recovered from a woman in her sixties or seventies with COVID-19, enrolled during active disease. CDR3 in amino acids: CATLAPGGSTRAFF. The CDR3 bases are TGTGCCACACTCGCACCGGGGGGGTCAACAAGAGCTTTCTTT.